This T cell receptor beta chain was sequenced for a study of a mutant IDH1 vaccine in newly diagnosed glioma. Study background: Vaccines were begun 4-6 weeks after radiotherapy alone, or with temozolomide cycles.

As to this clone: Its target is unknown.

Method: immunoSEQ multiplex PCR; TCRdb's copy keeps in-frame clones and lacks some. Here the sample spans 40,000 or so clones, approximately 80% being singletons. CDR3 size: 14 residues. Trimming removed 2 bases from V and 5 bases from J, with 14 bases in between. Germline assignment: CDR1 SGHNT and CDR2 YYREEE (reference sequence). Stated time point: week 47, end of study. Topical imiquimod was applied with each vaccine dose, which held 300 ug of mutant IDH1 20-mer peptide. The rearrangement links TRBV5-4 to TRBJ2-7; D is unclear. The starting material was PBMCs, obtained from a glioma patient whose treatment included an IDH1 peptide vaccine. The sequence was collected from a man younger than 30 with glioma. Some clones in this sample may be carry-over from other donors' samples. For the CDR3, the DNA is TGTGCCAGCAGCTTAGATCCCGATACCCACGAGCAGTACTTC. Translation: CASSLDPDTHEQYF. Variable domain in full (rest from reference TRBV5-4 and TRBJ2-7): ETGVTQSPTHLIKTRGQQVTLRCSSQSGHNTVSWYQQALGQGPQFIFQYYREEENGRGNFPPRFSGLQFPNYSSELNVNALELDDSALYLCASSLDPDTHEQYFGPGTRLTVT.